This T cell receptor (beta chain) originates from a study of OX40 agonist ivuxolimab in advanced cancers. Assay: immunoSEQ multiplex PCR; the TCRdb copy retains only in-frame clones and omits some. Among some 70,000 clones, 70% to 90% were seen once, and the ten largest hold 2.5% to 3%. The ends were cut back, 2 bases at V and 3 bases at J, with 12 bases in the middle. This CDR3 is 14 amino acids long. Germline values: CDR1 SGHKS, CDR2 YYEKEE (reference sequence). Systemic immunosuppression or autoimmune disease history was grounds to exclude patients. Samples were taken at baseline and on day 1 of cycles 4 and 7.

The chain recombines TRBV5-5 with TRBJ2-7, with D possibly TRBD2 on 5 matching bases. This TCR was sampled from an adult with an advanced solid tumor such as melanoma, head and neck, liver or kidney cancer. Source: CD4+ or CD8+ T cells sorted from blood, taken in a trial of the OX40 agonist ivuxolimab. The CDR3 DNA reads as TGTGCCAGCAGCTTCGGGGTGAGTGACTACGAGCAGTACTTC. Its translation is CASSFGVSDYEQYF.